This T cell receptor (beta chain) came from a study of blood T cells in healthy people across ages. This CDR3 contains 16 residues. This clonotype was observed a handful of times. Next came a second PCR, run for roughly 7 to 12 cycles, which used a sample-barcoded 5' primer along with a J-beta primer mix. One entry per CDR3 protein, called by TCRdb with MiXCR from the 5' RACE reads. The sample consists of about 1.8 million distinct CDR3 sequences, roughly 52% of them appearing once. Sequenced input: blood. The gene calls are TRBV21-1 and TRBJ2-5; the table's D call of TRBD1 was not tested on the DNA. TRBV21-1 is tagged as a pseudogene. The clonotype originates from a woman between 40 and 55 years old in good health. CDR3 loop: CASSKRRRTGGETQYF. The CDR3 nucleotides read TGTGCCAGCAGCAAAAGGCGGAGGACAGGGGGAGAGACCCAGTACTTC.